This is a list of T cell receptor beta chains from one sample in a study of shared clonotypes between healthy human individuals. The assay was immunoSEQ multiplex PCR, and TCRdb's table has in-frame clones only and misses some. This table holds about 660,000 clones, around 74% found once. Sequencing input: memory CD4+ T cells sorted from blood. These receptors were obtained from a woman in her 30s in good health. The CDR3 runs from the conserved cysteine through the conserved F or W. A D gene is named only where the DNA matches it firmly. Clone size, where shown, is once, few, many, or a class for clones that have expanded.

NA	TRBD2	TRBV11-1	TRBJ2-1	TGTGCCAGCAGCTCCGCTAGCGGGAACTACAATGAGCAGTTCTTC	CASSSASGNYNEQFF
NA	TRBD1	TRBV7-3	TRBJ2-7	TGTGCCAGCAGCTTGAACCGAGGTGTCGGACAGGGGTCCGAGCAGTACTTC	CASSLNRGVGQGSEQYF
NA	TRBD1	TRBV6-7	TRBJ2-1	TGTGCCAGCCGCCCTCCGGGACAGGATTACAATGAGCAGTTCTTC	CASRPPGQDYNEQFF
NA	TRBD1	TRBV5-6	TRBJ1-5	TGTGCCAGCAGCTTGGGGGGACAGTCTTATAGCAATCAGCCCCAGCATTTT	CASSLGGQSYSNQPQHF
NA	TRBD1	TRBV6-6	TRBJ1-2	TGTGCCAGCAGTAGACAGGGGGTCTGGGGCTACACCTTC	CASSRQGVWGYTF
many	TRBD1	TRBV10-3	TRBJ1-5	TGTGCCATCGGCGAGGGGGCCGAATTCGCTCAGCCCCAGCATTTT	CAIGEGAEFAQPQHF
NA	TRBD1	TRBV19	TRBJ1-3	TGTGCCAGTAGTGCGACAGGGGTCGGAAACACCATATATTTT	CASSATGVGNTIYF
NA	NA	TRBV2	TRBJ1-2	TGTGCCACAACAAGGGGTAGTAATCATGGCTACACCTTC	CATTRGSNHGYTF
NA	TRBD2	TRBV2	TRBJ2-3	TGTGCCAGCAGTGAAACAGCGGGAGGGTGGGGTACGCAGTATTTT	CASSETAGGWGTQYF
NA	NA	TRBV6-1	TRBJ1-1	TGTGCCAGCACCCCTCAACAACAGAACACTGAAGCTTTCTTT	CASTPQQQNTEAFF
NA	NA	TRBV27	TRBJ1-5	TGTGCCAGCAGTTCCCTAAAGGCTGGTGTTCAGCCCCAGCATTTT	CASSSLKAGVQPQHF
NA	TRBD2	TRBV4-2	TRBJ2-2	TGTGCCAGCAGCCGGACCTTAGCGGGGAGTAACACCGGGGAGCTGTTTTTT	CASSRTLAGSNTGELFF
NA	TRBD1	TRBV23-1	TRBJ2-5	TGCGCCAGCAGTCACCCCTTAACAGGGGAAGAGACCCAGTACTTC	CASSHPLTGEETQYF
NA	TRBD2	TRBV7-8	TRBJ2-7	TGTGCCAGCACCCAAGGGGCTAGCGGATCCTACGAGCAGTACTTC	CASTQGASGSYEQYF
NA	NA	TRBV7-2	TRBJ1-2	TGTGCCAGCAGCTTAGCGAGGGGCGGCGGTCACGGGGATGGCTACACCTTC	CASSLARGGGHGDGYTF
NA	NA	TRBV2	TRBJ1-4	TGTGCCAGCAGGGGAGTAGGAGTAGATGAAAAACTGTTTTTT	CASRGVGVDEKLFF
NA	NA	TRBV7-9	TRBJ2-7	TGTGCCAGCAGCCCCGGACAGCTAATTTCCTACGAGCAGTACTTC	CASSPGQLISYEQYF
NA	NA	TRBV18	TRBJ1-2	TGTGCCAGCTCACCACCGGATCTTGTCTATGGCTACACCTTC	CASSPPDLVYGYTF
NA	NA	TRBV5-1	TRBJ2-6	TGCGCCAGCAGCTTGGATTCATCCAACGTCCTGACTTTC	CASSLDSSNVLTF
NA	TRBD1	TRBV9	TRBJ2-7	TGTGCCAGCAGCGTACAGGGGGAGCTTTACGAGCAGTACTTC	CASSVQGELYEQYF
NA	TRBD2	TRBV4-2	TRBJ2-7	TGTGCCAGCAGCCAAGGGGGACTAGCGGGTCGCTCCTACGAGCAGTACTTC	CASSQGGLAGRSYEQYF
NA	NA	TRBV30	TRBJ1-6	TGTGCCTGGAAAAGCTCCTATAATTCACCCCTCCACTTT	CAWKSSYNSPLHF
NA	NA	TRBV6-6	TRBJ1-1	TGTGCCAGCAGTTACCGGAACTACATGAACACTGAAGCTTTCTTT	CASSYRNYMNTEAFF
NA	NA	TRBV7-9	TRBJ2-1	TGTGCCAGCAGCTTAGAGGGGGTCAGGGAGCAGTTCTTC	CASSLEGVREQFF
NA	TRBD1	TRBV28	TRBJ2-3	TGTGCCAGCAGTGGGACAGGGGGCTACACAGATACGCAGTATTTT	CASSGTGGYTDTQYF
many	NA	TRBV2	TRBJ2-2	TGTGCCAGCAGGCCCGCAGTGAACACCGGGGAGCTGTTTTTT	CASRPAVNTGELFF
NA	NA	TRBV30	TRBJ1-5	TGTGCCTGGAGTTGGCAGGGAGTGGGTCAGCCCCAGCATTTT	CAWSWQGVGQPQHF
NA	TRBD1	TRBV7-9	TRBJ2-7	TGTGCCAGCAGCTCCAATGACAGGGGAAGATCCTACGAGCAGTACTTC	CASSSNDRGRSYEQYF
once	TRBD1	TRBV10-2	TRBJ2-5	TGCGCCACCCGACAGGGGGCAACGGAGACCCAGTACTTC	CATRQGATETQYF
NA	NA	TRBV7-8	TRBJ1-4	TGTGCCAGCAGCTTTTCAAGGGAAAAACTGTTTTTT	CASSFSREKLFF
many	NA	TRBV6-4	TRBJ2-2	TGTGCCAGCAGTATCTCAGGGGACACCGGGGAGCTGTTTTTT	CASSISGDTGELFF
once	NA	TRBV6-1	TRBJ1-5	TGTGCCAGCAGTGAAGGGGCCGGGAATCAGCCCCAGCATTTT	CASSEGAGNQPQHF
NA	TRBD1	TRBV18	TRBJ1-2	TGTGCCAGCTCGGACCGGAATCAGGGGGCCAGGAACTATGGCTACACCTTC	CASSDRNQGARNYGYTF
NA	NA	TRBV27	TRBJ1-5	TGTGCCAGCAGTTTCACGGGCCAGCCCCAGCATTTT	CASSFTGQPQHF
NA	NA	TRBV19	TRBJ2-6	TGTGCCAGTAGACAAGAGAGCTCTGGGGCCAACGTCCTGACTTTC	CASRQESSGANVLTF
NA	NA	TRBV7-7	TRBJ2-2	TGTGCCAGCAGCTTAGACAGAGGCACCGGGGAGCTGTTTTTT	CASSLDRGTGELFF
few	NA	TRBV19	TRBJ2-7	TGTGCCAGTAGTAACGGACCAGGCCCCTACGAGCAGTACTTC	CASSNGPGPYEQYF
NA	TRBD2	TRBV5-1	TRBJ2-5	TGCGCCAGCAGCTTGTTCGGGCTAGCGGGAGGAGGTGAGACCCAGTACTTC	CASSLFGLAGGGETQYF
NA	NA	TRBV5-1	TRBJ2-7	TGCGCCAGCAGCGGTTCAGACCCCTACGAGCAGTACTTC	CASSGSDPYEQYF
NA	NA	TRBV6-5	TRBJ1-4	TGTGCCAGCAAACGGGGGGATGAAAAACTGTTTTTT	CASKRGDEKLFF
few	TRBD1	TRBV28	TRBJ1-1	TGTGCCAGTAAACGTCCGGGACAGGAAAAACGCGAGGCTTTCTTT	CASKRPGQEKREAFF
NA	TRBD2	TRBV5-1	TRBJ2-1	TGCGCCAGCAGCTTACTAGCGGGAGGCTACAATGAGCAGTTCTTC	CASSLLAGGYNEQFF
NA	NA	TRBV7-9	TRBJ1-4	TGTGCCAGCAGCACCCTAAGAACAACTAATGAAAAACTGTTTTTT	CASSTLRTTNEKLFF
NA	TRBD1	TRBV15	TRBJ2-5	TGTGCCACCAGCGACAGGGACCAAGAGACCCAGTACTTC	CATSDRDQETQYF
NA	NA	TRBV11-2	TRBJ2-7	TGTGCCAGCAGCCCAGGGGTCCTGGCCTACGAGCAGTACTTC	CASSPGVLAYEQYF
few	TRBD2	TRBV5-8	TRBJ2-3	TGTGCCAGCAGCTCACGAACCGGGACTAGCGGGAAAGTCACCACAGATACGCAGTATTTT	CASSSRTGTSGKVTTDTQYF
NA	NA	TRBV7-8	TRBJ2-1	TGTGCCAGCAGCTTAGTGGGTTTAGGGGCTCGGACTTCGGATGAGCAGTTCTTC	CASSLVGLGARTSDEQFF
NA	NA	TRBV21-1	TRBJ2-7	TGTGCCAGCAGCAAACCGTCTTTACCGGACGGGGCCTACGAGCAGTACTTC	CASSKPSLPDGAYEQYF
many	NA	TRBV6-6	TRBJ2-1	TGTGCCAGCAGTAGTACCGGGACGGGAACCTACAATGAGCAGTTCTTC	CASSSTGTGTYNEQFF
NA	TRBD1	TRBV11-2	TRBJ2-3	TGTGCCAGCAGCCTTGACAGGGGCACAGATACGCAGTATTTT	CASSLDRGTDTQYF
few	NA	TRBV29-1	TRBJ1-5	TGCAGCGCGGGAGACAGGCTGAATCAGCCCCAGCATTTT	CSAGDRLNQPQHF
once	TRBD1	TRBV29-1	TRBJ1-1	TGCAGCGTGTGGGAAACAGGGGGCACTGAAGCTTTCTTT	CSVWETGGTEAFF
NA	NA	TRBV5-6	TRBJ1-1	TGTGCCAGCAGCTTGTTCACTGAAGCTTTCTTT	CASSLFTEAFF
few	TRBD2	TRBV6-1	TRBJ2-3	TGTGCCAGCAGGCTAGCGGCTAGCACAGATACGCAGTATTTT	CASRLAASTDTQYF